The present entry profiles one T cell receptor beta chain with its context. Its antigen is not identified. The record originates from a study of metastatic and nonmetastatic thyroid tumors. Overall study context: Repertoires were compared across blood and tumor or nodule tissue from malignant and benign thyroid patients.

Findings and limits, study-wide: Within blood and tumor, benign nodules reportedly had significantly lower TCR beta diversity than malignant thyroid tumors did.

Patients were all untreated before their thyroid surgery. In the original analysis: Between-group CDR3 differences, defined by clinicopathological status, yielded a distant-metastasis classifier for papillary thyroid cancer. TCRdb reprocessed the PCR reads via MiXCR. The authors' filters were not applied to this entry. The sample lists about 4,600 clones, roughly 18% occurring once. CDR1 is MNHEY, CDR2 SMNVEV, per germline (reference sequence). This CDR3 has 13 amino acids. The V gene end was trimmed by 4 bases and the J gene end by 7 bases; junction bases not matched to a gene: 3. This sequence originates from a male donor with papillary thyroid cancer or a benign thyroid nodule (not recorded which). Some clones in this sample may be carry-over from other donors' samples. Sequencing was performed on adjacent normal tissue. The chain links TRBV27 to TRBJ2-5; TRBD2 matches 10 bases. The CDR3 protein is CASSWASGGTQYF. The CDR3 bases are TGTGCCAGCAGTTGGGCTAGCGGGGGGACCCAGTACTTC.